Below are 3 T cell receptor beta chains sequenced from a single sample in a study of shared T cell receptors in the human thymus. The protocol was immunoSEQ multiplex PCR, while the TCRdb copy is restricted to in-frame clones and leaves out a portion. The sample consists of more than 300,000 clones, more than 85% of them appearing once. Specimen: thymocytes. These receptors originate from a human donor.

In DNA form, the CDR3 reads TGCGCCAGCAGCTCGTACAGGCGCCTAAGCTATGGCTACACCTTC. Its protein is CASSSYRRLSYGYTF. This chain links TRBV5-1 with TRBJ1-2; perhaps TRBD1 as D (5 bases). CDR1 and CDR2 (germline): SGHRS, YFSETQ. V was pared by 3 bases and J by 4 bases, with 16 bases between. The CDR3 is 15 amino acids.

The gene calls are TRBV5-6 and TRBJ2-5; maybe TRBD2 (6 bases). With the DNA end fitting TRBJ2-7 better, the J assignment may be wrong. CDR1 SGHDT and CDR2 YYEEEE come from the germline V gene. The CDR3 consists of 13 residues. CDR3 nucleotides: TGTGCCAGCAGCAGGGAGGCCTCCTACGAGCAGTACTTC. Its protein is CASSREASYEQYF.

V is TRBV10-3 and J is TRBJ2-5; no reliable D call. Looked up from germline, CDR1 is ENHRY and CDR2 is SYGVKD. Trimming removed 2 bases at V and 1 base at J, with 5 bases between. The CDR3 is 13 amino acids. The CDR3 here is CAISEDGQETQYF. In DNA, the CDR3 is TGTGCCATCAGTGAGGACGGCCAAGAGACCCAGTACTTC.